This TCR beta chain was observed in a study of T cells in localized non-small cell lung cancer. Study observations and caveats: Uninvolved adjacent lung, not tumor, had the highest T cell clonality. Patients showing higher blood T cell density tended to see longer overall survival.

V was pared by 7 bases and J by 4 bases, with 8 bases between. The CDR3 spans 11 residues. Germline V gene data show CDR1 as SNHLY and CDR2 as FYNNEI. Remarks on this clone: Its antigen remains unidentified.

The protocol was immunoSEQ multiplex PCR, while the TCRdb copy is restricted to in-frame clones and leaves out a portion. The sample records about 41,000 clones, roughly 86% being singletons. This sequence joins TRBV2 and TRBJ2-7; possible D gene TRBD2, 6 bases. The sample in question was peripheral blood, obtained before any cancer treatment. This receptor was obtained from an older female donor with stage I squamous cell lung carcinoma. The CDR3: CASMAGYEQYF. CDR3 bases: TGTGCCAGCATGGCGGGATACGAGCAGTACTTC.